These 19 T cell receptor beta chains originate from one sample sequenced in a study of T cells in Graves' hyperthyroidism and ophthalmopathy. The CDR3 regions of TCR beta were amplified from RNA transcripts. A first-round RT-PCR of the TCR CDR3 used the HTBI primer set. TCRdb reanalysed the multiplex PCR reads using MiXCR and keeps one entry per CDR3 protein. The table lists about 210,000 distinct CDR3 sequences, 17% of them singletons. The sample was blood. The receptors stem from a man aged 50-60 years with Graves' hyperthyroidism.

This clonotype was counted once. Since the CDR3 does not end with the conserved phenylalanine or tryptophan, this likely comes from a read error. The CDR3 bases are TGTGCCAGCAGCCAAGTGGACTCTGCGGGGGCCAACGTCCTGACTCTC. Translating gives CASSQVDSAGANVLTL. The chain recombines TRBV4-2 with TRBJ2-6; D perhaps matches TRBD2 (5 bases). The CDR3 has 16 amino acids. V was pared by 1 base and J by 4 bases, with 11 bases between. Germline V gene lookup returns CDR1 LGHNA and CDR2 YNFKEQ.

This clonotype was detected ten times or more. The chain carries TRBV2 and TRBJ1-1; D uncertain. The CDR3 sequence is 14 residues long. Germline CDR1 SNHLY, CDR2 FYNNEI. Trimming took 2 bases from V and 0 from J, leaving 7 bases between them. DNA of the CDR3: TGTGCCAGCAGTGAATGGGGTATGAACACTGAAGCTTTCTTT. Protein: CASSEWGMNTEAFF.

This clonotype was observed at least ten times. The rearrangement links TRBV2 to TRBJ1-1; 12 nucleotides line up with TRBD1. V lost 5 bases, J lost 7 bases, and 8 bases stayed unmatched. Germline values: CDR1 SNHLY, CDR2 FYNNEI. The CDR3 totals 15 residues. The CDR3 protein is CASSLTGQGAGEAFF. CDR3 in DNA: TGTGCCAGCAGTTTAACGGGACAGGGGGCCGGTGAAGCTTTCTTT.

This clonotype was observed a handful of times. This rearrangement joins TRBV20-1 to TRBJ1-4; 7 bases align to TRBD1. The CDR3 contains 16 residues. CDR1 is DFQATT and CDR2 is SNEGSKA in the germline V gene (reference sequence). The V and J ends lost 0 bases and 4 bases, in that order; junction bases with no gene match: 8. The CDR3 sequence: CSARDPGQEGNEKLFF. In DNA, the CDR3 is TGCAGTGCTAGAGATCCAGGACAGGAGGGTAATGAAAAACTGTTTTTT.

This clonotype occurred many times. This rearrangement joins TRBV18 to TRBJ2-1; TRBD1 is a possible D gene (6 bases). In germline, CDR1 is KGHSH, CDR2 LQKENI. The germline V and J ends were trimmed by 5 bases and 8 bases, with 13 bases remaining between them. The CDR3 is 13 residues long. The CDR3 region has the DNA TGTGCCAGCTCAGGACCGGGACAAGATGAGCAGTTCTTC. This gives the protein CASSGPGQDEQFF.

The V and J genes are TRBV4-2 and TRBJ2-6, with D perhaps matching TRBD2 (6 bases). CDR1 is LGHNA and CDR2 is YNFKEQ in the germline V gene. This CDR3 region has 17 residues. V was pared by 4 bases and J by 2 bases, with 15 bases between. The DNA of the CDR3 is TGTGCCAGCAGCCCCCCCCGAGGGAGGCCTGGGGCCAACGTCCTGACTTTC. It specifies CASSPPRGRPGANVLTF.

This clonotype has ten or more counts. The chain combines TRBV28 with TRBJ2-7; weak D call: TRBD2 (6 bases). The V end lost 5 bases, the J end lost 4 bases, and 15 bases lay between the germline ends. Germline CDR1 is MDHEN and CDR2 is SYDVKM. The CDR3 is 14 amino acids. In DNA form, the CDR3 reads TGTGCCAGCAGTACCCCCGGGAGTCGGTACGAGCAGTACTTC. Its translation: CASSTPGSRYEQYF.

The chain links TRBV28 to TRBJ2-1, with 11 positions matching TRBD2. The CDR3 contains 17 residues. From germline, CDR1 is MDHEN and CDR2 SYDVKM. V lost 3 bases to trimming and J lost 2 bases; unmatched junction nucleotides: 6. CDR3 residues: CASSLEEGLAAYNEQFF. Written as DNA, the CDR3 is TGTGCCAGCAGTTTGGAGGAGGGACTAGCGGCCTACAATGAGCAGTTCTTC. Supplemented by reference TRBV28 and TRBJ2-1, the full variable domain reads DVKVTQSSRYLVKRTGEKVFLECVQDMDHENMFWYRQDPGLGLRLIYFSYDVKMKEKGDIPEGYSVSREKKERFSLILESASTNQTSMYLCASSLEEGLAAYNEQFFGPGTRLTVL.

This clonotype was recorded at least ten times. The chain links TRBV7-9 to TRBJ2-1; no clear D gene. Germline V lookup: CDR1 SEHNR, CDR2 FQNEAQ (reference sequence). This CDR3 is built from 12 residues. Between the trimmed V and J ends, which lost 1 base and 8 bases, there was a span of 6 bases. The CDR3 nucleotides read TGTGCCAGCAGCTTAGAAGGATATGAGCAGTTCTTC. It translates to CASSLEGYEQFF.

This clonotype has only a few counts. V and J are TRBV7-2 and TRBJ2-7; 10 bases align to TRBD2. This CDR3 spans 15 amino acids. Germline assignment: CDR1 SGHTA and CDR2 FQGNSA. Losses at the gene ends were 3 bases for V and 1 base for J; bases not matched to a gene: 3. This chain's CDR3 is CASSFASGSSYEQYF. The CDR3 DNA follows: TGTGCCAGCAGCTTTGCTAGCGGGAGTTCCTACGAGCAGTACTTC.

In its sample, this clonotype was seen many times. The genes are TRBV11-2 and TRBJ2-7; D is possibly TRBD2 (6 bases). The germline V gene has CDR1 SGHAT and CDR2 FQNNGV. V was pared by 2 bases and J by 0 bases, with 17 bases between. This CDR3 is built from 17 residues. Here the CDR3 reads CASSLRRGARGSYEQYF. The CDR3 DNA reads TGTGCCAGCAGCTTAAGGCGCGGGGCTAGGGGCTCCTACGAGCAGTACTTC.

In its sample, this clonotype was seen a few times. A read error may account for a junction end that differs from germline. This sequence joins TRBV12-3 or TRBV12-4 and TRBJ2-7; TRBD2 matches 11 bases. CDR3 size: 14 residues. CDR3 DNA sequence: TGTGCCAGCAAGAAGGGACTAGCGGACTACGGGCAGTACTTC. Protein product: CASKKGLADYGQYF.

This clonotype came up a few times. This sequence joins TRBV20-1 and TRBJ2-1; D is ambiguous. The CDR3 extends over 16 amino acids. Per the germline V gene, CDR1 is DFQATT and CDR2 is SNEGSKA (reference sequence). The germline V and J ends were trimmed by 1 base and 1 base, with 14 bases remaining between them. CDR3 in DNA: TGCAGTGCTAGAGCCCTTAACTATTGGTCCTACAATGAGCAGTTCTTC. The encoded protein is CSARALNYWSYNEQFF.

In this sample, this clonotype turned up a few times. The V and J genes are TRBV5-6 and TRBJ2-2; 10 bases match TRBD2. Germline values: CDR1 SGHDT, CDR2 YYEEEE. The CDR3 has 17 residues. V shed 1 base and J 1 base; nucleotides not matched to a gene: 4. In nucleotides, the CDR3 is TGTGCCAGCAGCTTGTTAGGACTAGCGGTGAACACCGGGGAGCTGTTTTTT. Translated: CASSLLGLAVNTGELFF.

This clonotype was seen ten or more times. The V call is TRBV5-1, the J call TRBJ1-5; D is uncertain. The CDR3 length is 13 residues. Looked up from germline, CDR1 is SGHRS and CDR2 is YFSETQ. V was trimmed by 0 bases and J by 9 bases, leaving 10 bases between them. This CDR3 reads CASSLAHGGPQHF. The CDR3 DNA follows: TGCGCCAGCAGCTTGGCCCACGGAGGGCCCCAGCATTTT.

In its sample, this clonotype was seen many times. J is TRBJ2-7 and V is TRBV4-3; TRBD1 matches at 7 bases. The CDR3 covers 14 residues. With 3 bases clipped from V and 2 bases from J, the junction kept 4 bases outside the gene matches. Germline CDR1 is LGHNA and CDR2 is YSLEER. In DNA form, the CDR3 reads TGCGCCAGCAGCCACCAAACAGGGGCCTACGAGCAGTACTTC. As protein: CASSHQTGAYEQYF.

This clonotype was found many times. The genes are TRBV12-3 or TRBV12-4 and TRBJ2-2; 7 bases map to TRBD2. The V gene end was trimmed by 11 bases and the J gene end by 7 bases; junction bases not matched to a gene: 16. This CDR3 spans 15 amino acids. CDR3 amino acids: CAGTMANSGLGELFF. As DNA, the CDR3 is TGTGCCGGAACTATGGCGAATAGCGGGCTCGGGGAGCTGTTTTTT.

This clonotype has ten or more counts. V is TRBV6-2 or TRBV6-3 and J is TRBJ2-3, with TRBD2 identical over 7 bases. The trim removed 4 bases at V and 2 bases at J, leaving 6 bases unmatched. CDR3 length: 15 amino acids. Germline CDR1 is MNHEY and CDR2 is SVGEGT. CDR3 in amino acids: CASSSQREVTDTQYF. The CDR3 nucleotides read TGTGCCAGCAGTTCCCAGCGGGAAGTCACAGATACGCAGTATTTT.

The rearrangement uses TRBV14 and TRBJ2-7; TRBD2 matches 9 bases. V lost 2 bases and J lost 2; bases outside the gene matches: 4. This CDR3 has 15 residues. CDR1 SGHDN and CDR2 FVKESK come from the germline V gene. CDR3 loop: CASSQLLAGPYEQYF. The CDR3, as DNA: TGTGCCAGCAGCCAACTACTAGCGGGCCCCTACGAGCAGTACTTC.